Sequencing of this T cell receptor beta chain was carried out in a study of siplizumab effects on memory and regulatory T cells. Findings of the study overall: Proliferating Tregs' suppressive function in siplizumab cultures went unconfirmed. Siplizumab caused a significant drop in alloreactive sequences traceable to unstimulated CD4+ memory cells.

Profiled with immunoSEQ multiplex PCR; TCRdb holds only in-frame clones, not every one. The sample holds tens of thousands of clones, nearly 98% seen once. Of note for this clone: Its antigen is not known.

The germline CDR1 and CDR2 sequences are SQVTM and ANQGSEA. The CDR3 length is 17 residues. Losses at the gene ends were 2 bases for V and 6 bases for J; bases not matched to a gene: 14. Unstimulated subsets comprising naive, memory, effector memory and TEMRA cells were sequenced in three donor pairs. The chain is built from TRBV29-1 and TRBJ2-1; 9 bases match TRBD1. The sequence came from a human donor in good health. Input material: naive CD8+ T cells sorted from blood. CDR3 nucleotides: TGCAGCGTTGAAAAGTCATCGGACAGGGGATCTGGCAATGAGCAGTTCTTC. Its translation: CSVEKSSDRGSGNEQFF.